This passage covers 30 T cell receptor beta chains from one sample sequenced in a study of blood T cell repertoires in COVID-19. Repertoires were generated with immunoSEQ multiplex PCR, while TCRdb's copy carries only in-frame clones and drops some. The data contain about 230,000 clones, approximately 89% of them singletons. The sample consisted of PBMCs or T cells enriched from blood (not recorded which). The receptors originated from a woman aged 25-40 years with acute COVID-19.

The chain is built from TRBV5-6 and TRBJ1-5, with D unclear. The V end lost 1 base, the J end lost 4 bases, and 9 bases lay between the germline ends. CDR1 is SGHDT and CDR2 is YYEEEE in the germline V gene. The CDR3 sequence is 14 residues long. This CDR3 reads CASSLTQANQPQHF. Written as DNA, the CDR3 is TGTGCCAGCAGCTTGACGCAGGCAAATCAGCCCCAGCATTTT.

Only one count was recorded for this clone. The rearrangement links TRBV19 to TRBJ1-1, with 7 bases matching TRBD1. The CDR3 totals 14 residues. CDR1 and CDR2 from the germline V gene are LNHDA and SQIVND (reference sequence). V lost 6 bases, J lost 2 bases, and 6 bases stayed unmatched. The CDR3 sequence: CASRPGTDNTEAFF. CDR3 in DNA: TGTGCCAGTAGACCCGGGACAGATAACACTGAAGCTTTCTTT. Together with reference TRBV19 and TRBJ1-1, the CDR3 gives the full variable domain: DGGITQSPKYLFRKEGQNVTLSCEQNLNHDAMYWYRQDPGQGLRLIYYSQIVNDFQKGDIAEGYSVSREKKESFPLTVTSAQKNPTAFYLCASRPGTDNTEAFFGQGTRLTVV.

The V gene is TRBV6-5, the J gene TRBJ1-2, with D maybe TRBD1 (5 bases). V lost 4 bases and J 0 bases, leaving 15 bases between the germline ends. The CDR3 loop spans 16 amino acids. The germline V gene encodes CDR1 MNHEY and CDR2 SVGAGI. This CDR3 is CASSLVTDAPNYGYTF. The CDR3 DNA is TGTGCCAGCAGTTTGGTGACAGACGCACCTAACTATGGCTACACCTTC.

A few counts support this clone. The chain uses TRBV28 and TRBJ1-2, with TRBD1 matching 11 bases. Germline values: CDR1 MDHEN, CDR2 SYDVKM. The CDR3 runs to 16 residues. The junction had 11 bases not matched to a gene; V was cut back by 6 bases and J by 5 bases. The CDR3 sequence is CASRKDRTGGAYGYTF. DNA for the CDR3: TGTGCCAGCAGGAAAGACCGGACAGGGGGCGCATATGGCTACACCTTC.

This sequence joins TRBV19 and TRBJ1-5, with D possibly being TRBD1 (6 bases). Per the germline V gene, CDR1 is LNHDA and CDR2 is SQIVND (reference sequence). With 7 bases removed from V and 3 bases from J, the gap between germline ends came to 16 bases. This CDR3 comprises 15 residues. CDR3 amino acids: CASISTDSLNQPQHF. DNA for the CDR3: TGTGCCAGTATTTCCACGGACAGCCTCAATCAGCCCCAGCATTTT.

The chain couples TRBV6-4 to TRBJ2-2, with D unresolved. The V gene lost 4 bases and the J gene lost 4 bases, with 10 bases spanning the gap. CDR1 MRHNA and CDR2 SNTAGT come from the germline V gene. The CDR3 consists of 14 residues. CDR3 residues: CASSVETGTGELFF. The CDR3 bases are TGTGCCAGCAGTGTGGAGACTGGCACCGGGGAGCTGTTTTTT.

This chain links TRBV6-5 with TRBJ1-3; the D is unclear. The CDR3 totals 14 residues. The V end was cut by 6 bases, the J end by 4 bases, with 13 bases between. Germline CDR1 reads MNHEY; CDR2 reads SVGAGI. CDR3 amino acids: CASRVDYWGNTIYF. In DNA, the CDR3 is TGTGCCAGCAGAGTCGACTACTGGGGAAACACCATATATTTT.

The chain has TRBV5-1 and TRBJ2-5, with D possibly being TRBD2 (6 bases). Trimming took off 0 bases at V and 2 bases at J, with 11 bases between the two ends. The CDR3 has 15 residues. CDR1 and CDR2 from the germline V gene are SGHRS and YFSETQ. Here the CDR3 DNA reads TGCGCCAGCAGCTTGGGACGGAGGGGACAAGAGACCCAGTACTTC. Translated: CASSLGRRGQETQYF.

This clone came up a few times. The genes are TRBV7-2 and TRBJ1-2, with D perhaps TRBD1 (6 bases). The germline gives CDR1 SGHTA, CDR2 FQGNSA. The V end lost 5 bases, the J end lost 1 base, and 23 bases lay between the germline ends. The length of the CDR3 is 18 residues. CDR3 DNA: TGTGCCAGCAGCCAAGGCCCCCCCAGGGGTGAGGGTAACTATGGCTACACCTTC. Amino acids: CASSQGPPRGEGNYGYTF.

The rearrangement joins TRBV4-3 to TRBJ1-1; D gene uncertain. Germline assignment: CDR1 LGHNA and CDR2 YSLEER. The CDR3 contains 16 residues. The V end lost 0 bases, the J end lost 1 base, and 12 bases lay between the germline ends. This CDR3 reads CASSQDIPLRNTEAFF. In DNA form, the CDR3 reads TGCGCCAGCAGCCAAGATATCCCACTTCGGAACACTGAAGCTTTCTTT.

This clone was counted once. V usage is TRBV18 and J usage is TRBJ2-7, with TRBD1 identical over 8 bases. This CDR3 is 15 amino acids long. Germline V lookup: CDR1 KGHSH, CDR2 LQKENI. J was trimmed by 2 bases and V by 3 bases; bases with no gene match: 6. CDR3 protein: CASSPSGTGTYEQYF. In DNA form, the CDR3 reads TGTGCCAGCTCACCTTCAGGGACAGGAACCTACGAGCAGTACTTC.

This chain joins TRBV29-1 and TRBJ2-3; 16 bases match TRBD2. The CDR3 is made up of 17 amino acids. V lost 5 bases to trimming and J lost 0 bases; unmatched junction nucleotides: 5. Germline CDR1 and CDR2: SQVTM and ANQGSEA. CDR3 sequence: CSVTGLAGGMSTDTQYF. The CDR3 bases are TGCAGCGTTACGGGACTAGCGGGGGGGATGAGCACAGATACGCAGTATTTT.

This chain connects TRBV9 to TRBJ2-7, with D tentatively TRBD2 (6 bases). Germline V gene lookup returns CDR1 SGDLS and CDR2 YYNGEE. The CDR3 loop spans 13 amino acids. Trimming stripped 4 bases from V and 6 bases from J, with 14 bases between. The CDR3 here is CASSTGTGGEQYF. Here the CDR3 DNA reads TGTGCCAGCAGCACCGGGACTGGCGGCGAGCAGTACTTC.

The sample holds a few counts of this clone. The chain recombines TRBV6-2 or TRBV6-3 with TRBJ2-7, with 7 bases identical to TRBD1. The germline V gene has CDR1 MNHEY and CDR2 SVGEGT. V lost 5 bases to trimming and J lost 6 bases; unmatched junction nucleotides: 16. The CDR3 sequence is 16 residues long. CDR3 DNA sequence: TGTGCCAGCAGTACCTGGCCGTCGGACAGGATCCCCGAGCAGTACTTC. Protein product: CASSTWPSDRIPEQYF.

V gene TRBV6-5 combines with J gene TRBJ2-1; D gene uncertain. With 5 bases removed from V and 4 bases from J, the gap between germline ends came to 9 bases. The CDR3 spans 13 residues. Germline values: CDR1 MNHEY, CDR2 SVGAGI. CDR3 loop: CASSSLSYNEQFF. CDR3 in DNA: TGTGCCAGCAGTAGCCTCTCTTACAATGAGCAGTTCTTC.

The chain couples TRBV10-1 to TRBJ2-2, with TRBD1 matching 7 bases. The CDR3 extends over 14 amino acids. Germline CDR1 is WNHNN and CDR2 is SYGVQD (reference sequence). V shed 6 bases and J 4 bases; nucleotides not matched to a gene: 5. CDR3 bases: TGCGCCAGCAGAAAGGGACAGAGCACCGGGGAGCTGTTTTTT. Protein product: CASRKGQSTGELFF.

The chain carries TRBV2 and TRBJ1-1; a weak D match, TRBD1 (6 bases). The V end lost 8 bases, the J end lost 2 bases, and 15 bases lay between the germline ends. The CDR3 runs to 14 residues. Germline V gives CDR1 SNHLY, CDR2 FYNNEI. For the CDR3, the DNA is TGTGCCAGCCTCAAGGGGGGGGGTAACACTGAAGCTTTCTTT. This sequence encodes CASLKGGGNTEAFF.

The chain is built from TRBV5-1 and TRBJ1-1; 9 bases are shared with TRBD1. Germline assignment: CDR1 SGHRS and CDR2 YFSETQ. J was trimmed by 0 bases and V by 4 bases; bases with no gene match: 7. This CDR3 is 16 amino acids long. CDR3 sequence (DNA): TGCGCCAGCAGCGAGACAGGGGGTCGGATGAACACTGAAGCTTTCTTT. It specifies CASSETGGRMNTEAFF. Supplemented by reference TRBV5-1 and TRBJ1-1, the full variable domain reads KAGVTQTPRYLIKTRGQQVTLSCSPISGHRSVSWYQQTPGQGLQFLFEYFSETQRNKGNFPGRFSGRQFSNSRSEMNVSTLELGDSALYLCASSETGGRMNTEAFFGQGTRLTVV.

The chain is built from TRBV3-1 (or the pseudogene TRBV3-2) and TRBJ2-2, with a tentative D call TRBD1 (5 bases). With 4 bases removed from V and 0 bases from J, the gap between germline ends came to 9 bases. The CDR3 has 15 residues. CDR1 is LGHDT and CDR2 is YNNKEL in the germline V gene (reference sequence). The CDR3 DNA follows: TGTGCCAGCAGCCCGTGGGGCGCGAACACCGGGGAGCTGTTTTTT. It specifies CASSPWGANTGELFF.

This rearrangement joins TRBV20-1 to TRBJ1-2; a possible D gene is TRBD1 (5 bases). This CDR3 comprises 11 residues. V lost 4 bases to trimming and J lost 5 bases, with 8 bases between them. CDR1 and CDR2 (germline): DFQATT, SNEGSKA (reference sequence). In nucleotides, the CDR3 is TGCAGTGCTAATCCAGGGTATGGCTACACCTTC. This encodes CSANPGYGYTF.

The rearrangement links TRBV13 to TRBJ1-3; TRBD1 matches 7 bases. The CDR3 loop spans 16 amino acids. Germline V lookup: CDR1 PRHDT, CDR2 FYEKMQ (reference sequence). The V and J ends lost 5 bases and 5 bases, in that order; junction bases with no gene match: 12. CDR3 residues: CASSPSPGQERNTIYF. In DNA form, the CDR3 reads TGTGCCAGCAGCCCATCCCCCGGACAGGAAAGAAACACCATATATTTT.

The rearrangement links TRBV5-1 to TRBJ2-7; TRBD1 matches at 9 bases. V dropped 4 bases and J dropped 5; count of bases not matched to a gene: 7. The germline V gene encodes CDR1 SGHRS and CDR2 YFSETQ. The CDR3 extends over 14 amino acids. This CDR3 is CASSPGTGTDEQYF. CDR3 sequence (DNA): TGCGCCAGCAGCCCCGGGACAGGGACCGACGAGCAGTACTTC.

The chain joins TRBV7-2 to TRBJ2-7; 9 bases map to TRBD1. Germline CDR1 reads SGHTA; CDR2 reads FQGNSA. This CDR3 spans 14 amino acids. The V gene end was trimmed by 3 bases and the J gene end by 3 bases; junction bases not matched to a gene: 3. CDR3 residues: CASSFQTGGYEQYF. CDR3 DNA sequence: TGTGCCAGCAGCTTTCAGACAGGGGGCTACGAGCAGTACTTC.

This sequence joins TRBV5-5 and TRBJ1-1; TRBD1 aligns across 8 bases. After removal of 0 bases from V and 0 bases from J, the junction contained 7 bases not matched to a gene. The CDR3 is made up of 17 amino acids. Germline CDR1 is SGHKS and CDR2 is YYEKEE (reference sequence). This CDR3 is CASSLGQGWGMNTEAFF. As DNA, the CDR3 is TGTGCCAGCAGCTTGGGACAGGGGTGGGGCATGAACACTGAAGCTTTCTTT.

This chain uses TRBV28 with TRBJ1-6; D gene unclear. The CDR3 spans 15 residues. Looked up from germline, CDR1 is MDHEN and CDR2 is SYDVKM. V was trimmed by 0 bases and J by 7 bases, leaving 10 bases between them. The CDR3 loop reads CASSLWPSTNSPLHF. For the CDR3, the DNA is TGTGCCAGCAGTTTATGGCCCTCTACCAATTCACCCCTCCACTTT.

The chain joins TRBV4-1 to TRBJ1-2, with a possible D match to TRBD1 (6 bases). The V and J ends lost 3 bases and 4 bases respectively, with 12 bases between them. This CDR3 spans 14 amino acids. The germline V gene encodes CDR1 MGHRA and CDR2 YSYEKL. The CDR3 sequence is CASSHAQGSYGYTF. The DNA for the CDR3 is TGCGCCAGCAGCCATGCTCAGGGGTCCTATGGCTACACCTTC.

J is TRBJ1-1 and V is TRBV6-5, with TRBD1 matching over 10 bases. CDR1 and CDR2 (germline): MNHEY, SVGAGI. The length of the CDR3 is 14 residues. Trimming at V came to 7 bases and at J to 6 bases, leaving 8 bases not matched to a gene. The DNA of the CDR3 is TGTGCCAGCATTTTGACAGGGGGCATGGCTGAAGCTTTCTTT. Its protein is CASILTGGMAEAFF.

The chain has TRBV5-4 and TRBJ2-4, with 7 bases that match TRBD2. The CDR3 spans 14 residues. V lost 0 bases to trimming and J lost 13 bases; unmatched junction nucleotides: 10. Per the germline V gene, CDR1 is SGHNT and CDR2 is YYREEE (reference sequence). This chain's CDR3 is CASSLGQRGEDQYF. CDR3 sequence (DNA): TGTGCCAGCAGCTTGGGCCAGCGGGGTGAGGACCAGTACTTC.

The chain is built from TRBV5-1 and TRBJ1-5; a weak D match, TRBD1 (6 bases). The CDR3 spans 14 residues. V lost 0 bases, J lost 7 bases, and 11 bases lay in between. CDR1 SGHRS and CDR2 YFSETQ come from the germline V gene. The CDR3 is CASSLGDTGQPQHF. In DNA, the CDR3 is TGCGCCAGCAGCTTGGGGGACACGGGCCAGCCCCAGCATTTT.

The chain carries TRBV15 and TRBJ1-5, with D perhaps matching TRBD1 (5 bases). V was shortened by 1 base and J by 1 base, with 14 bases between the two germline ends. This CDR3 spans 17 amino acids. Looked up from germline, CDR1 is LNHNV and CDR2 is YYDKDF (reference sequence). CDR3 DNA sequence: TGTGCCACCAGCAGAGGGGGGAGGGCGAAAAGCAATCAGCCCCAGCATTTT. Translation gives CATSRGGRAKSNQPQHF.